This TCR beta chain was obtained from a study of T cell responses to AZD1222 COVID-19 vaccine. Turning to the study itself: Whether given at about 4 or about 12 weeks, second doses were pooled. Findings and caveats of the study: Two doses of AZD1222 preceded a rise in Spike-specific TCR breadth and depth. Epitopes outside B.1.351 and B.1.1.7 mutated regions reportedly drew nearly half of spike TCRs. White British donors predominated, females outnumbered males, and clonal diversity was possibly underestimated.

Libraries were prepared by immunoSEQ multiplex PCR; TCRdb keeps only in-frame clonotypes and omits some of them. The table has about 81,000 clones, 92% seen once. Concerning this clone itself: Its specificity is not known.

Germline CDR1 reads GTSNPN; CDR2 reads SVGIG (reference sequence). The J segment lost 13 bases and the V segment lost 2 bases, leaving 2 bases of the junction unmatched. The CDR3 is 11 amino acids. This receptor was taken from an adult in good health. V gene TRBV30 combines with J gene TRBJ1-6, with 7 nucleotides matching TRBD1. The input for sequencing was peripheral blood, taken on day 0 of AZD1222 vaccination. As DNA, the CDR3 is TGTGCCTGGAGTTTAGGGGGCCCCCTCCACTTT. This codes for CAWSLGGPLHF.